This T cell receptor beta chain was observed in a study of cytomegalovirus exposure and HLA in healthy donors. Whole-study results and caveats: Several top significant clusters appeared, in a later analysis, to be linked to common viral pathogens. No immune exposure information besides CMV serostatus was available. A reported reduction in N-insertions relative to the roughly 700-donor mean was seen in an Asian-associated ancestry cluster in a later analysis.

As concerns this clone: Its specificity is not known.

V shed 6 bases and J shed 7 bases, with 28 bases lying between them. CDR3 length: 18 residues. Germline CDR1 and CDR2: SEHNR and FQNEAQ (reference sequence). The PCR made use of 60 Vbeta and 13 Jbeta primers. Sequencing was performed with immunoSEQ multiplex PCR; in TCRdb, only in-frame clones are kept and a portion is missing. The sample records 29,000 or so clones, less than 70% being singletons. Sequenced material: PBMCs. The rearrangement uses TRBV7-9 and TRBJ2-1, with TRBD1 as a possible D gene (5 bases). This clonotype originated in a male donor in good health and CMV-seropositive. The CDR3 nucleotides read TGTGCCAGCAGTTGGTCGGCAGGGATTTTTTTGGGGCATAATGAGCAGTTCTTC. Translated: CASSWSAGIFLGHNEQFF.